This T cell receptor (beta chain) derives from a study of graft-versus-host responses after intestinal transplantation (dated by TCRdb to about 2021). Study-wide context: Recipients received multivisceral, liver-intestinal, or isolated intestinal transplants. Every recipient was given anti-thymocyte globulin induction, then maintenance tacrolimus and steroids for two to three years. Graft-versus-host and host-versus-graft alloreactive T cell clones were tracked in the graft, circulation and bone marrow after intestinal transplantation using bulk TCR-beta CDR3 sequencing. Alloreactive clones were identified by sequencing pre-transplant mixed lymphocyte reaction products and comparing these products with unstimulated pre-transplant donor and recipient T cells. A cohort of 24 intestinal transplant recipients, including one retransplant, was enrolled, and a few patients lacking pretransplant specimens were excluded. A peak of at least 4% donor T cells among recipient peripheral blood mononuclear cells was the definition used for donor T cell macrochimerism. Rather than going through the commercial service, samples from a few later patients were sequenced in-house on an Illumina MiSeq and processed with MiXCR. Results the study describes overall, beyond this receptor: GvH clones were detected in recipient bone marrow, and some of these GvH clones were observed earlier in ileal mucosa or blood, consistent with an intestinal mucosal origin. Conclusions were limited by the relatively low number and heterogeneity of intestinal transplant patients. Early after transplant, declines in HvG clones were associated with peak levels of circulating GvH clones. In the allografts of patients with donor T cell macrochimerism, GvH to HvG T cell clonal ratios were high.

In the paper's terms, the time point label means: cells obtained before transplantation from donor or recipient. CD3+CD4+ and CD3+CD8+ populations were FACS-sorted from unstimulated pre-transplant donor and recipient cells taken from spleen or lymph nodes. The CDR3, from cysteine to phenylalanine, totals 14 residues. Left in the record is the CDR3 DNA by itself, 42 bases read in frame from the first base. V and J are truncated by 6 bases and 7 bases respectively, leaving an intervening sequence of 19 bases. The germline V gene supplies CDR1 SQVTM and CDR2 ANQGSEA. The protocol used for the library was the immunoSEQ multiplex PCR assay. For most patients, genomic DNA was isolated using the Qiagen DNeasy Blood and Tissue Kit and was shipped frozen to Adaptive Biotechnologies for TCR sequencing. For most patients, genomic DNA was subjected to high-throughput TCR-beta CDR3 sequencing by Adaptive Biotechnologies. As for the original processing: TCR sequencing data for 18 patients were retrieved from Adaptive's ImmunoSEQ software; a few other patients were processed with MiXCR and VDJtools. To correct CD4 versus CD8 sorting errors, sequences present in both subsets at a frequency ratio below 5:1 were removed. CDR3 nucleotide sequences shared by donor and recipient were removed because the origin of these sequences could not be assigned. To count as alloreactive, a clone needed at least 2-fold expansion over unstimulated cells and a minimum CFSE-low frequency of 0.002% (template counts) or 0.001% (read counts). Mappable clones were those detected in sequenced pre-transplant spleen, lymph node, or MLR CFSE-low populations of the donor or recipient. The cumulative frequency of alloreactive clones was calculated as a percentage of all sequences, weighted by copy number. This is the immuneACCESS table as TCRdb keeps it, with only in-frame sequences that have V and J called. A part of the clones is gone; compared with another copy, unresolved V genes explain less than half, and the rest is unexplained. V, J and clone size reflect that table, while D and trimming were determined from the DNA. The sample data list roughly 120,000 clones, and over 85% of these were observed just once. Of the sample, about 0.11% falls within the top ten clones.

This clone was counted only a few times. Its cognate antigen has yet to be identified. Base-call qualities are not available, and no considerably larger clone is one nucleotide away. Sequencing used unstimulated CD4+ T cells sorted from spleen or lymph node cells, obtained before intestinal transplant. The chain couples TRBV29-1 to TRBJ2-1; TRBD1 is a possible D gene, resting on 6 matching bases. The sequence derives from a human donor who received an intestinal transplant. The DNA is TGCAGCGTGCGGCGACAGGTCTTTAGGAATGAGCAGTTCTTC. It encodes CSVRRQVFRNEQFF.